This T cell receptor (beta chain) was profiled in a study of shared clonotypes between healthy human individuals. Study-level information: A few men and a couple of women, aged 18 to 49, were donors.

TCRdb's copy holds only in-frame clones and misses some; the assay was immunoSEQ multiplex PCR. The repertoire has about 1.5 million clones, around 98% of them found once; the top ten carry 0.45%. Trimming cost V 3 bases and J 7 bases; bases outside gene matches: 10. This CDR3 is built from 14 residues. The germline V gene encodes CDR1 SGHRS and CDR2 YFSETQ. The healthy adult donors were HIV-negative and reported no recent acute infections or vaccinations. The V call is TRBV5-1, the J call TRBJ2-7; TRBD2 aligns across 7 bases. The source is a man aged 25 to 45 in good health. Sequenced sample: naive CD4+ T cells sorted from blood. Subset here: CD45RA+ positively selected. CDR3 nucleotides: TGCGCCAGCAGCTCCGGCGCGGGAGCTAGTGAGCAGTACTTC. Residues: CASSSGAGASEQYF.